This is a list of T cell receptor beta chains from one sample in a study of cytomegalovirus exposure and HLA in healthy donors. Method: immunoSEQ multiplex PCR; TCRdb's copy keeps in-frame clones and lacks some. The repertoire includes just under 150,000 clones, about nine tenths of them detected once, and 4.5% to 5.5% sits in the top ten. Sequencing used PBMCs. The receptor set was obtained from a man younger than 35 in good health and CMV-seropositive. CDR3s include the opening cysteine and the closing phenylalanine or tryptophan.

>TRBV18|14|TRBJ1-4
CASSPTGYNEKLFF
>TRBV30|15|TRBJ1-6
CAWVRPGAVNSPLHF
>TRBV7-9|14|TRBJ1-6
CASSLQSGNSPLHF
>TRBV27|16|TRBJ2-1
CASSTLIAGGHNEQFF
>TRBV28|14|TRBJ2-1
CASGGHRPYNEQFF
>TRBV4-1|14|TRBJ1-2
CASSQAGGDYGYTF
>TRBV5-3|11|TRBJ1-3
CARSPEGTGPF
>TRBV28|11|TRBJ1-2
CASGFQRGYTF
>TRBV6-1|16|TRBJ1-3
CASSEAYGGSGNTIYF
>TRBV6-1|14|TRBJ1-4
CATQGNWGGEKLFF
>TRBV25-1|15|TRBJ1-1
CASSFQTGVNTEAFF
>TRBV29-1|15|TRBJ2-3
CSVGGSGRARDTQYF
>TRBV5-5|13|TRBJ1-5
CASSPTDNQPQHF
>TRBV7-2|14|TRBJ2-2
CASSLATRTGELFF
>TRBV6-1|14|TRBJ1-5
CASSEAPGNQPQHF
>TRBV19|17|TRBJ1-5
CASAGTGEFWSNQPQHF
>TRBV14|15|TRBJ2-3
CASSQVPQVTDTQYF
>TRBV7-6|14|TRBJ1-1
CASSLGHMNTEAFF
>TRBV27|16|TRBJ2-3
CASRRLAVFTTDTQYF
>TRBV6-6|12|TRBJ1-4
CASSYAGEKLFF
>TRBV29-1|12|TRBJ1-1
CSVDIVNTEAFF
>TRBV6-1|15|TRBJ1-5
CASRELQGSNQPQHF
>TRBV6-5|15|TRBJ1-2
CASSALASANYGYTF
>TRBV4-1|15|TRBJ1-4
CASSQLSATNEKLFF
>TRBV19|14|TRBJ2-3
CASSRLALADTQYF
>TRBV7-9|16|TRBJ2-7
CASSPRGGPFTYEQYF
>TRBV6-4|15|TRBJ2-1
CASSDGVTSYNEQFF
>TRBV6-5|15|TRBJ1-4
CASSYRGSTNEKLFF
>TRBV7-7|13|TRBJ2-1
CASSIAGGGEQFF
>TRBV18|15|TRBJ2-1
CASSRGLAGPNEQFF
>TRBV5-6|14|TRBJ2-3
CASSQWTIEDTQYF
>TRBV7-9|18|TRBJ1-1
CASSFARHNSFRNTEAFF
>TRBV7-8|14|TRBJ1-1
CASSLAGEGTEAFF
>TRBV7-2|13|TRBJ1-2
CASSTDRNNGYTF
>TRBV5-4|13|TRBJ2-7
CASSRTGSYEQYF
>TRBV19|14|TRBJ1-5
CASSTGTGHQPQHF
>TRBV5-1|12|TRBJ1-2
CASSPRGYGYTF